This is a list of T cell receptor beta chains from one sample in a study of T cell clonotyping in hematopoietic cell transplantation. Produced via immunoSEQ multiplex PCR; TCRdb's table is partial and in-frame only. The table has about 6,800 clones, around 88% seen once. The sequences come from peripheral blood mononuclear cells, collected before stem cell transplant. These receptors were obtained from a man between 25 and 39 years old with acute myeloid leukemia. Some clones in this sample may be carry-over from other donors' samples. The CDR3 runs from the conserved cysteine through the conserved F or W. A D gene is named only where the DNA matches it firmly. Clone size is given for some rows only: seen once, a few or many times, or a class if the clone is expanded.

J,D,size,V,DNA,CDR3
TRBJ2-2,-,-,TRBV6-1,TGTGCCAGCAGTGCCAGCCGTACTGCGAACACCGGGGAGCTGTTTTTT,CASSASRTANTGELFF
TRBJ2-1,TRBD2,-,TRBV4-3,TGCGCCAGCAGCCAAGATATAAGCGGGAGCGAAAACAATGAGCAGTTCTTC,CASSQDISGSENNEQFF
TRBJ2-3,-,-,TRBV25-1,TGTGCCAGCAGTGATTTCGGGCAGGGAAGAGATACGCAGTATTTT,CASSDFGQGRDTQYF
TRBJ1-1,-,-,TRBV6-5,TGTGCCAGCAGTCACAACACTGAAGCTTTCTTT,CASSHNTEAFF
TRBJ2-2,TRBD2,-,TRBV6-6,TGTGCCAGCAGAAACCTCCTAGCGGGCCACACCGGGGAGCTGTTTTTT,CASRNLLAGHTGELFF
TRBJ1-1,-,-,TRBV19,TGTGCCAGTAGTATTGGCGGAGTTAAGGACACTGAAGCTTTCTTT,CASSIGGVKDTEAFF
TRBJ1-2,-,-,TRBV6-5,TGTGCCAGCAGTACAGGGTTTCGCTATGGCTACACCTTC,CASSTGFRYGYTF
TRBJ1-4,-,-,TRBV9,TGTGCCAGCAGCGTAGAGGGGGGTGTTCCTGAAAAACTGTTTTTT,CASSVEGGVPEKLFF
TRBJ1-1,-,-,TRBV5-1,TGCGCCAGCAGCCTCGGATCGGGGGTGAACACTGAAGCTTTCTTT,CASSLGSGVNTEAFF
TRBJ2-4,-,-,TRBV27,TGTGCCAGCAGCTCCGACTCATACCTTCCCGCCAAAAACATTCAGTACTTC,CASSSDSYLPAKNIQYF
TRBJ2-7,TRBD2,-,TRBV9,TGTGCCAGCAGCGTAGAAGGGACTAGTGGATACGAGCAGTACTTC,CASSVEGTSGYEQYF
TRBJ2-2,TRBD2,-,TRBV27,TGTGCCAGCACCCTTATATCTAGCGGGAGAAATTCCGGGGAGCTGTTTTTT,CASTLISSGRNSGELFF
TRBJ2-7,-,-,TRBV19,TGTGCCACCTCACTACGGGACGGCGAGTTCTACGAGCAGTACTTC,CATSLRDGEFYEQYF
TRBJ2-5,-,once,TRBV5-1,TGCGCCAGCCATCTTTCACCCCAAGAGACCCAGTACTTC,CASHLSPQETQYF
TRBJ2-3,TRBD2,-,TRBV5-1,TGCGCCAGCAGCCCCCGGGGGGGCACAGATACGCAGTATTTT,CASSPRGGTDTQYF
TRBJ2-1,-,-,TRBV5-1,TGCGCCAGCAGCCCCGATCATAGCGGCGAGCAGTTCTTC,CASSPDHSGEQFF
TRBJ1-2,-,few,TRBV6-5,TGTGCCAGCAGTTTGGAACCTTCTAACTATGGCTACACCTTC,CASSLEPSNYGYTF
TRBJ1-1,TRBD1,-,TRBV5-1,TGCGCCAGCAGCTCACAGGGGGCGCGGACTGAAGCTTTCTTT,CASSSQGARTEAFF
TRBJ2-7,-,-,TRBV28,TGTGCCAGCAGTTTGGCACCATACGAGCAGTACTTC,CASSLAPYEQYF
TRBJ2-2,-,-,TRBV5-7,TGTGCCAGCAGCTGGAGTTCCGGGGAGCTGTTTTTT,CASSWSSGELFF
TRBJ1-2,-,-,TRBV6-5,TGTGCCAGCAGTGGCAGGGGCGCTGGGGACTATGGCTACACCTTC,CASSGRGAGDYGYTF
TRBJ1-2,-,-,TRBV11-1,TGTGCCAGCAGCTTGGACATGCAAGGCTACACCTTC,CASSLDMQGYTF